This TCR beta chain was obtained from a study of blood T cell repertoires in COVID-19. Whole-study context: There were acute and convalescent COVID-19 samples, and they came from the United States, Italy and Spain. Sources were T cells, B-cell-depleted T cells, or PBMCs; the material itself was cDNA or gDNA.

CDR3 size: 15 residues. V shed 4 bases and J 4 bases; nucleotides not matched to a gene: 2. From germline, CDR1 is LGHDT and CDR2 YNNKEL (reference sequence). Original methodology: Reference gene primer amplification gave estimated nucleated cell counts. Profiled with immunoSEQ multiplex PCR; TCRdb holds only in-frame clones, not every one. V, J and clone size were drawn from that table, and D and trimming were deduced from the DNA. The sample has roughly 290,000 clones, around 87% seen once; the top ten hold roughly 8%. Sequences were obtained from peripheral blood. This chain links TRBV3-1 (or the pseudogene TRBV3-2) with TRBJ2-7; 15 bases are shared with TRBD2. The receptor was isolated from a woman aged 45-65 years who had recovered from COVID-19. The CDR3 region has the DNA TGTGCCAGCAGCCCCGGACTAGCGGGAGGGTACGAGCAGTACTTC. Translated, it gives CASSPGLAGGYEQYF.